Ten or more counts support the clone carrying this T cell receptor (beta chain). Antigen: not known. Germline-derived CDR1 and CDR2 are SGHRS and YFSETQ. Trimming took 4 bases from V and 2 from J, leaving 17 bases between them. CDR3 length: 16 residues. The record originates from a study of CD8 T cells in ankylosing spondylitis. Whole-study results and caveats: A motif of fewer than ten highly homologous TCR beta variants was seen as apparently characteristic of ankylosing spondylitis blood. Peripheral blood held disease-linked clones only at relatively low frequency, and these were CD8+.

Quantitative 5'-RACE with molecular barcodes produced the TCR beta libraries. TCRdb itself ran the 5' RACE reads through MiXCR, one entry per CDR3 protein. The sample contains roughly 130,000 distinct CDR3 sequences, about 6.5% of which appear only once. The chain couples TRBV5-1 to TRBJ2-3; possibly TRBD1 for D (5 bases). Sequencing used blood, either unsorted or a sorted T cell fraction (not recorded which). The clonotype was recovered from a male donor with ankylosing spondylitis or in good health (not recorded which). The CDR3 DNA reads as TGCGCCAGCAGCGACGCCCAAAGGGGAACCACAGATACGCAGTATTTT. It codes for CASSDAQRGTTDTQYF.